This TCR beta chain was sequenced in a study of glioma-infiltrating T cells. Study outcomes and limitations: Tissue and blood shared very few CDR3 sequences.

Amplification of TCR alpha and beta CDR3 regions from RNA used iRepertoire nested multiplex PCR. TCRdb re-called the multiplex PCR reads with MiXCR, one entry per CDR3 protein. Here the sample spans tens of thousands of distinct CDR3 sequences, about 25% being singletons. The J segment lost 3 bases and the V segment lost 5 bases, leaving 6 bases of the junction unmatched. Germline-derived CDR1 and CDR2 are SGHAT and FQNNGV. The CDR3 contains 15 residues. Details on this clonotype: Its matching antigen is unknown.

Sequences were obtained from glioma tissue, nonneoplastic brain tissue, or PBMCs (not recorded which). The chain joins TRBV11-2 to TRBJ1-3; 8 nucleotides line up with TRBD1. The clonotype comes from a human donor with low-grade glioma or glioblastoma, undergoing nonglioma brain surgery, or in good health (not recorded which). The CDR3 DNA reads TGTGCCAGCAGCCCCAGGGGGCAAGATGGAAACACCATATATTTT. The encoded protein is CASSPRGQDGNTIYF.